This T cell receptor beta chain derives from a study of beta chain features in type 1 diabetes. In this sample, this clone turned up a few times. Of the isolated RNA, all was reverse transcribed, and so the sequenced material was expressed TCRB transcripts. Clones were read by immunoSEQ multiplex PCR, and TCRdb kept only the in-frame ones, dropping some. The repertoire holds over 150,000 clones, about 8.1% seen once, with 0.55% to 0.65% in the top ten. Germline V gene lookup returns CDR1 KGHSH and CDR2 LQKENI. Trimming cost V 6 bases and J 2 bases, with 17 bases left between them. The CDR3 has 15 amino acids. Purity exceeded 98% in all sorted populations.

V gene TRBV18 combines with J gene TRBJ2-7; the D gene is possibly TRBD1 (8 bases). The TCR was taken from a man aged 18 to 30 in good health. Specimen: central memory CD4+ T cells from blood. The CDR3 region is CASSRGQGGPYEQYF. The CDR3 nucleotides are TGTGCCAGCTCTCGAGGACAGGGAGGGCCCTACGAGCAGTACTTC.